This section outlines one T cell receptor beta chain sequence together with its context. Its cognate antigen is unknown. The CDR3 totals 14 residues. V dropped 0 bases and J dropped 1 base, with 5 bases sitting between them. CDR1 is SGDLS and CDR2 is YYNGEE in the germline V gene. This sample stems from a study of shared clonotypes between healthy human individuals. Study-wide results and caveats: Sampling covered nothing but blood. Tissue TCR repertoires likely differ from those found in blood.

Assay: immunoSEQ multiplex PCR; the TCRdb copy retains only in-frame clones and omits some. The table lists over 1.5 million clones, 98% of them singletons. This receptor was identified in a young man in good health. This sequence joins TRBV9 and TRBJ2-1; D remains unclear. The sequencing input was naive CD4+ T cells sorted from blood. Subset in this sample: CD45RA+ positively selected. The CDR3 protein is CASSVDVSYNEQFF. DNA for the CDR3: TGTGCCAGCAGCGTAGACGTGTCCTACAATGAGCAGTTCTTC.